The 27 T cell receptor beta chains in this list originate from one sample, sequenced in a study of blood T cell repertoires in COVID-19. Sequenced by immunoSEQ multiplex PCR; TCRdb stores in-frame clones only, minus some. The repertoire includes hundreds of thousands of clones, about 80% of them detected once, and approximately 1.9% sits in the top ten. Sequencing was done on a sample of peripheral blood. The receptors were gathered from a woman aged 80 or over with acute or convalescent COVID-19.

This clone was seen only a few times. The CDR3 here is CASSPSTNTGELFF. CDR3 bases: TGCGCCAGCAGCCCTAGTACAAACACCGGGGAGCTGTTTTTT. The chain combines TRBV5-1 with TRBJ2-2; D is unresolved. CDR1 is SGHRS, CDR2 YFSETQ, per germline. Deletions cut 4 bases from V and 2 bases from J, with 9 bases between. This CDR3 region has 14 residues.

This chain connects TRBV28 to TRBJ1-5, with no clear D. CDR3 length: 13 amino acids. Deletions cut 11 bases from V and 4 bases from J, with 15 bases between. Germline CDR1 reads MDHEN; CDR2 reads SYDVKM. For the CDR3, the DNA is TGTGCCGTATCGACCGGGGTAAATCAGCCCCAGCATTTT. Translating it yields CAVSTGVNQPQHF.

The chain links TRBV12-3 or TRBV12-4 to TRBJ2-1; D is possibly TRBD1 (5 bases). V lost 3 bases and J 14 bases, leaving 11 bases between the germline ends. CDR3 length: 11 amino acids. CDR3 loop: CASSFEGVEFF. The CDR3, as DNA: TGTGCCAGCAGTTTTGAAGGGGTAGAGTTCTTC.

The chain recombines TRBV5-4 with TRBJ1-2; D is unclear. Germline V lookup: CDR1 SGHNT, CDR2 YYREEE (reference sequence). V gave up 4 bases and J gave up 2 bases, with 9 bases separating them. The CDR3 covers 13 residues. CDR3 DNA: TGTGCCAGCAGCCCAGACAACAACTATGGCTACACCTTC. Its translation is CASSPDNNYGYTF.

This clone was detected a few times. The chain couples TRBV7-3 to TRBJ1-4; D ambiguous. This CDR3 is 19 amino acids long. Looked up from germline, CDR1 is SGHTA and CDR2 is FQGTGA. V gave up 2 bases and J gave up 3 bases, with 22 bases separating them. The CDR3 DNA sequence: TGTGCCAGCAGCTTAGAGAGCAGGTCGCCCAAATTTTCTAATGAAAAACTGTTTTTT. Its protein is CASSLESRSPKFSNEKLFF.

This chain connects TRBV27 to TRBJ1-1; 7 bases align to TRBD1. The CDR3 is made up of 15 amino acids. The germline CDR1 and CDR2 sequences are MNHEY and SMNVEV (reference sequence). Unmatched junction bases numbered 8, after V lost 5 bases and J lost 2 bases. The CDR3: CASSTTGQINTEAFF. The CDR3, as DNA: TGTGCCAGCAGTACTACGGGACAGATAAACACTGAAGCTTTCTTT.

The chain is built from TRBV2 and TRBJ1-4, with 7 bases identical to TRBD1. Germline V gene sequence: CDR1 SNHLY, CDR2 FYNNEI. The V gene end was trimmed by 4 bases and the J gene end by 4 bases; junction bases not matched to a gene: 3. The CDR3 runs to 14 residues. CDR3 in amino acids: CASSGDRNNEKLFF. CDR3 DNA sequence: TGTGCCAGCAGTGGGGACAGAAATAATGAAAAACTGTTTTTT.

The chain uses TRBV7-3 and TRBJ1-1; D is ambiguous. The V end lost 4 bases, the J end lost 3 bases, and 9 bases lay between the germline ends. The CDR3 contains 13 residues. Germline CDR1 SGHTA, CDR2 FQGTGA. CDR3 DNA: TGTGCCAGCAGCTCTTATTCTGACACTGAAGCTTTCTTT. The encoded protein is CASSSYSDTEAFF. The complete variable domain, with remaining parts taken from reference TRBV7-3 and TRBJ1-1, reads GAGVSQTPSNKVTEKGKYVELRCDPISGHTALYWYRQSLGQGPEFLIYFQGTGAADDSGLPNDRFFAVRPEGSVSTLKIQRTERGDSAVYLCASSSYSDTEAFFGQGTRLTVV.

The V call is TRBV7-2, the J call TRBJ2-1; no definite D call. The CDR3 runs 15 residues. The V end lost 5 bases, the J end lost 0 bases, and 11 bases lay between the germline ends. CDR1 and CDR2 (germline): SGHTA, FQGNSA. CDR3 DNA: TGTGCCAGCAGCGCAAGTCCCAGCTCCTACAATGAGCAGTTCTTC. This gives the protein CASSASPSSYNEQFF.

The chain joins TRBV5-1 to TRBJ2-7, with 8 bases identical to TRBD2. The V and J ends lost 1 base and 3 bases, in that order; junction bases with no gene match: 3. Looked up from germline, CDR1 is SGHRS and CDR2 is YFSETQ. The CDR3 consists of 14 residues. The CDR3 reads CASSLMGLVYEQYF. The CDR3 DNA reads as TGCGCCAGCAGCTTGATGGGACTAGTCTACGAGCAGTACTTC. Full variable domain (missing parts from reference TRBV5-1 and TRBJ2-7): KAGVTQTPRYLIKTRGQQVTLSCSPISGHRSVSWYQQTPGQGLQFLFEYFSETQRNKGNFPGRFSGRQFSNSRSEMNVSTLELGDSALYLCASSLMGLVYEQYFGPGTRLTVT.

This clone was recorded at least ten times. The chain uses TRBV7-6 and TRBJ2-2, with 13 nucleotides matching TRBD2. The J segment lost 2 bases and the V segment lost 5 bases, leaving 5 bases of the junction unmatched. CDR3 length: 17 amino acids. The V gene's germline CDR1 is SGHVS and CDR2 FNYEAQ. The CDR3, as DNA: TGTGCCAGCAGCCCCCGGACTAGCGGGGGAAACACCGGGGAGCTGTTTTTT. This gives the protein CASSPRTSGGNTGELFF.

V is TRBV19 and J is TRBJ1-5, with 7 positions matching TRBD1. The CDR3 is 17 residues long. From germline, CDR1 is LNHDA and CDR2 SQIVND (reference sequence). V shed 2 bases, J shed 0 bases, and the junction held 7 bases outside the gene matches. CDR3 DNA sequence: TGTGCCAGTAGTATAAGATTGGGACAGAATAGCAATCAGCCCCAGCATTTT. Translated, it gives CASSIRLGQNSNQPQHF.

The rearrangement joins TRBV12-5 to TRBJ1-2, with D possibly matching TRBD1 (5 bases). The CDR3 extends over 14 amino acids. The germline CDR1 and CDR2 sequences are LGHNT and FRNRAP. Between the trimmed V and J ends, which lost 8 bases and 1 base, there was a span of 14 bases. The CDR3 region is CASSPIQDNYGYTF. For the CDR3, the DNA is TGTGCTAGTTCTCCCATACAGGATAACTATGGCTACACCTTC.

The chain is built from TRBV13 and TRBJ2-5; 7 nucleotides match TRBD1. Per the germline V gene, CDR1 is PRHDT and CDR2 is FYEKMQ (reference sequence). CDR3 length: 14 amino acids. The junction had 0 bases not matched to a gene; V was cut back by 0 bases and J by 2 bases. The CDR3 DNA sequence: TGTGCCAGCAGCTTAGGGACAGGGCAAGAGACCCAGTACTTC. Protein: CASSLGTGQETQYF.

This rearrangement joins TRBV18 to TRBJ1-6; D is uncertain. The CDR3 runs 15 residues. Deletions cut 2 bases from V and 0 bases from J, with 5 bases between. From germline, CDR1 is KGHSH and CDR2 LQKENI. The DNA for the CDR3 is TGTGCCAGCTCACCAGGGAGCTCCTATAATTCACCCCTCCACTTT. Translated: CASSPGSSYNSPLHF.

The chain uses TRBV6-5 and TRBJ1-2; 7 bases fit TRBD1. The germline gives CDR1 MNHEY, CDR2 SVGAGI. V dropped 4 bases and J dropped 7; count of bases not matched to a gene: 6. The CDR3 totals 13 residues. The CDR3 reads CASSSDRVSGYTF. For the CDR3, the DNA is TGTGCCAGCAGTTCCGACAGGGTCTCTGGCTACACCTTC.

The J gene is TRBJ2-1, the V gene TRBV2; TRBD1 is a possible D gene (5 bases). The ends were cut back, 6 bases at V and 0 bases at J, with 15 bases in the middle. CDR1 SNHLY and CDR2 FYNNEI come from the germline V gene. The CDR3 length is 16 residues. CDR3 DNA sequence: TGTGCCAGCAGAGATACAGGACCCAGCTCCTACAATGAGCAGTTCTTC. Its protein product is CASRDTGPSSYNEQFF.

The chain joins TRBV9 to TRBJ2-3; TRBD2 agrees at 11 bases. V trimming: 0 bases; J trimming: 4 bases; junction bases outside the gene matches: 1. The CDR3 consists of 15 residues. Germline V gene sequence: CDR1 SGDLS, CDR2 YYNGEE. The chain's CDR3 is CASSVAGLAADTQYF. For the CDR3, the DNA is TGTGCCAGCAGCGTAGCGGGACTAGCGGCAGATACGCAGTATTTT.

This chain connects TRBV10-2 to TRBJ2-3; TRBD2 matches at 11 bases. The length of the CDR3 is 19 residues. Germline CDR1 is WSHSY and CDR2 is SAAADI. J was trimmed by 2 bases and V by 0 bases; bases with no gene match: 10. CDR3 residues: CASSESNPGLAENTDTQYF. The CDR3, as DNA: TGCGCCAGCAGTGAGTCAAATCCGGGACTAGCGGAAAACACAGATACGCAGTATTTT.

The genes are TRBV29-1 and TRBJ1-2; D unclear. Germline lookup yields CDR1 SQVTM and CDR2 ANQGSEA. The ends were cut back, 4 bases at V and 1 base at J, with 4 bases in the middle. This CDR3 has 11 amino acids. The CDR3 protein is CSVVFNYGYTF. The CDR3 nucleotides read TGCAGCGTTGTCTTTAACTATGGCTACACCTTC.

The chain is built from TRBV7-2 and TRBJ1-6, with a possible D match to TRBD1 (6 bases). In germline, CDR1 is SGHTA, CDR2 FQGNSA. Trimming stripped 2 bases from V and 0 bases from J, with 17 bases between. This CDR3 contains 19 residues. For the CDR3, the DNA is TGTGCCAGCAGCTTAAGACTCGACAGGTTCAGCTCCTATAATTCACCCCTCCACTTT. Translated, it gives CASSLRLDRFSSYNSPLHF.

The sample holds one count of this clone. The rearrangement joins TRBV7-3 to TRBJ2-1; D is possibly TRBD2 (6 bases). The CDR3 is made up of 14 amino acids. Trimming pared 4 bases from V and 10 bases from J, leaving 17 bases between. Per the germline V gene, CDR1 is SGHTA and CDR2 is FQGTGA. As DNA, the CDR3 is TGTGCCAGCAGCTCGCCCCTACGGCGGGAAGAGCAGTTCTTC. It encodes CASSSPLRREEQFF.

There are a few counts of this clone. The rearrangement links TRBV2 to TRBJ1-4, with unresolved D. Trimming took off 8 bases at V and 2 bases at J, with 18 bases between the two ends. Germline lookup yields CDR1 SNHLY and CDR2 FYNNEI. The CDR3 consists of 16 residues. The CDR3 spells CASQSSRGGTNEKLFF. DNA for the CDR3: TGTGCCAGCCAATCCTCCCGGGGTGGGACTAATGAAAAACTGTTTTTT.

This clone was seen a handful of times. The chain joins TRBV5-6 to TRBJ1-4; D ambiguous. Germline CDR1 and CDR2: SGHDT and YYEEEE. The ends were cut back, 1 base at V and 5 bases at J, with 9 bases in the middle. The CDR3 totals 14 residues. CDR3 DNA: TGTGCCAGCAGCTTGTGGCGGCACAATGAAAAACTGTTTTTT. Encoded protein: CASSLWRHNEKLFF.

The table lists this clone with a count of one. The CDR3 loop is CASRDRGVDNEQFF. In DNA form, the CDR3 reads TGTGCCAGTAGGGACAGGGGGGTAGACAATGAGCAGTTCTTC. The chain is built from TRBV19 and TRBJ2-1, with 10 bases fitting TRBD1. Germline assignment: CDR1 LNHDA and CDR2 SQIVND (reference sequence). The CDR3 sequence is 14 residues long. The junction had 4 bases not matched to a gene; V was cut back by 6 bases and J by 5 bases.

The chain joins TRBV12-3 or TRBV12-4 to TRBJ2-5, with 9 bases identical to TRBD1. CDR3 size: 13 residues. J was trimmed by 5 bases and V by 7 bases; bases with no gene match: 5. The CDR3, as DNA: TGTGCCAGCACCGCGACAGGGGGGGAGACCCAGTACTTC. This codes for CASTATGGETQYF.

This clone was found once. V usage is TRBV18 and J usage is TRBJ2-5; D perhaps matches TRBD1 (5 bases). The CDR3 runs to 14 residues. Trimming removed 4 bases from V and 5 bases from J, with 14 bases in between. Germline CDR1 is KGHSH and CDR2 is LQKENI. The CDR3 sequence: CASSLGRARETQYF. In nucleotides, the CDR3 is TGTGCCAGCTCACTGGGCAGGGCGCGGGAGACCCAGTACTTC.